The next 17 T cell receptor beta chains were all read from a single sample in a study of T cell changes during pregnancy in multiple sclerosis. Some clones are missing from TCRdb's copy, which holds only in-frame ones; the method was immunoSEQ multiplex PCR. The table has just under 80,000 clones, 93% seen once. The starting material was peripheral blood, obtained in the second trimester of pregnancy. All receptors come from a female donor in good health, enrolled as a control in a pregnancy study.

The chain carries TRBV6-5 and TRBJ1-6, with 7 bases aligning to TRBD1. This CDR3 is 15 amino acids long. Germline CDR1 is MNHEY and CDR2 is SVGAGI. V gave up 5 bases and J gave up 7 bases; unmatched junction bases: 8. As DNA, the CDR3 is TGTGCCAGCAGTAGAGGTGACAGGGTGAATTCACCCCTCCACTTT. Translation gives CASSRGDRVNSPLHF.

V gene TRBV5-4 combines with J gene TRBJ1-1; D is uncertain. The germline CDR1 and CDR2 sequences are SGHNT and YYREEE (reference sequence). The CDR3 has 13 amino acids. The germline V and J ends were trimmed by 6 bases and 7 bases, with 16 bases remaining between them. In DNA form, the CDR3 reads TGTGCCAGCACCCCCGTAAATGAGGATGAAGCTTTCTTT. Encoded protein: CASTPVNEDEAFF. Filled out from reference TRBV5-4 and TRBJ1-1, the complete variable domain reads ETGVTQSPTHLIKTRGQQVTLRCSSQSGHNTVSWYQQALGQGPQFIFQYYREEENGRGNFPPRFSGLQFPNYSSELNVNALELDDSALYLCASTPVNEDEAFFGQGTRLTVV.

The gene calls are TRBV11-3 and TRBJ1-6, with a tentative D call TRBD1 (6 bases). The germline V gene has CDR1 SGHNT and CDR2 YENEEA. The CDR3 covers 16 residues. Trimming removed 3 bases from V and 8 bases from J, with 17 bases in between. CDR3 nucleotides: TGTGCCAGCAGCTTCCGGCAGGGGCGGTCGGATTCACCCCTCCACTTT. Protein product: CASSFRQGRSDSPLHF.

V and J are TRBV5-1 and TRBJ2-7; D might be TRBD2 (6 bases). Per germline, CDR1 SGHRS and CDR2 YFSETQ. The CDR3 loop spans 15 amino acids. V was trimmed by 1 base and J by 3 bases, leaving 14 bases between them. The CDR3 spells CASSLTTTGDYEQYF. The CDR3 bases are TGCGCCAGCAGCTTGACAACGACGGGGGACTACGAGCAGTACTTC. The whole variable domain, remainder taken from reference TRBV5-1 and TRBJ2-7, is KAGVTQTPRYLIKTRGQQVTLSCSPISGHRSVSWYQQTPGQGLQFLFEYFSETQRNKGNFPGRFSGRQFSNSRSEMNVSTLELGDSALYLCASSLTTTGDYEQYFGPGTRLTVT.

The CDR3, as DNA: TGTGCCTGGAGTTCAGGGGACGAGCAGTACTTC. Translated, it gives CAWSSGDEQYF. The V gene is TRBV30, the J gene TRBJ2-7; TRBD1 is a possible D gene (6 bases). V was clipped by 2 bases and J by 5 bases, with 7 bases between them. Germline lookup yields CDR1 GTSNPN and CDR2 SVGIG (reference sequence). CDR3 length equals 11 residues.

The V and J genes are TRBV5-4 and TRBJ1-1, with D possibly TRBD1 on 6 matching bases. Germline V gene lookup returns CDR1 SGHNT and CDR2 YYREEE (reference sequence). This CDR3 comprises 17 residues. The V end lost 6 bases, the J end lost 2 bases, and 23 bases lay between the germline ends. CDR3 loop: CASTLTGGGLFNTEAFF. The DNA for the CDR3 is TGTGCCAGCACCCTTACTGGCGGGGGCTTATTTAACACTGAAGCTTTCTTT.

V gene TRBV10-3 combines with J gene TRBJ2-2, with TRBD2 matching over 9 bases. V dropped 5 bases and J dropped 3; count of bases not matched to a gene: 4. Germline V gene lookup returns CDR1 ENHRY and CDR2 SYGVKD. The CDR3 spans 15 residues. The CDR3 DNA follows: TGTGCCATCAGTCCATTAGCGGGGGACACCGGGGAGCTGTTTTTT. Protein: CAISPLAGDTGELFF.

The rearrangement uses TRBV4-3 and TRBJ2-7, with D unclear. V was cut by 10 bases and J by 4 bases, with 20 bases left in between. The CDR3 runs to 14 residues. Germline V lookup: CDR1 LGHNA, CDR2 YSLEER. CDR3 DNA: TGCGCCATCCCGACCCCGCAATCTAGGTACGAGCAGTACTTC. Its protein is CAIPTPQSRYEQYF.

The rearrangement links TRBV5-1 to TRBJ1-1; 8 bases map to TRBD1. The V and J ends lost 3 bases and 4 bases, in that order; junction bases with no gene match: 5. In germline, CDR1 is SGHRS, CDR2 YFSETQ. The CDR3 has 14 residues. The CDR3 nucleotides read TGCGCCAGCAGCTCCGGACAGGGCGGCACTGAAGCTTTCTTT. Amino acid sequence: CASSSGQGGTEAFF.

The CDR3 sequence: CASNFDISYNEQFF. Written as DNA, the CDR3 is TGTGCCAGTAACTTCGATATCTCCTACAATGAGCAGTTCTTC. J is TRBJ2-1 and V is TRBV7-9; D remains ambiguous. Between the trimmed V and J ends, which lost 9 bases and 0 bases, there was a span of 12 bases. The V gene's germline CDR1 is SEHNR and CDR2 FQNEAQ (reference sequence). The CDR3 spans 14 residues.

CDR3 sequence: CSVEDMYRNYGYTF. CDR3 sequence (DNA): TGCAGCGTTGAAGATATGTACAGAAACTATGGCTACACCTTC. The V and J genes are TRBV29-1 and TRBJ1-2, with D hard to call. V was cut by 0 bases and J by 2 bases, with 10 bases left in between. This CDR3 contains 14 residues. Germline V gives CDR1 SQVTM, CDR2 ANQGSEA.

The chain joins TRBV6-4 to TRBJ2-6, with 7 bases matching TRBD1. The CDR3 runs 16 residues. V shed 4 bases and J 1 base; nucleotides not matched to a gene: 4. Looked up from germline, CDR1 is MRHNA and CDR2 is SNTAGT. CDR3 protein: CASSVTGASGANVLTF. CDR3 coding DNA: TGTGCCAGCAGTGTAACAGGGGCATCTGGGGCCAACGTCCTGACTTTC.

This sequence joins TRBV9 and TRBJ2-7, with D perhaps matching TRBD1 (5 bases). From germline, CDR1 is SGDLS and CDR2 YYNGEE. With 1 base removed from V and 4 bases from J, the gap between germline ends came to 12 bases. The CDR3 covers 14 residues. CDR3 bases: TGTGCCAGCAGCGTACAGGGTGATGGGTACGAGCAGTACTTC. Translation: CASSVQGDGYEQYF.

This clone came up a few times. The chain is built from TRBV6-5 and TRBJ2-7, with a weak D call TRBD1 (5 bases). Trimming took 0 bases from V and 4 from J, leaving 7 bases between them. The CDR3 runs 13 residues. Looked up from germline, CDR1 is MNHEY and CDR2 is SVGAGI. CDR3 in amino acids: CASSYSQGYEQYF. CDR3 coding DNA: TGTGCCAGCAGTTACTCTCAGGGATACGAGCAGTACTTC.

V gene TRBV15 combines with J gene TRBJ1-2; the D is unclear. Germline V gives CDR1 LNHNV, CDR2 YYDKDF (reference sequence). The CDR3 is 13 amino acids. V was trimmed by 0 bases and J by 5 bases, leaving 7 bases between them. The DNA for the CDR3 is TGTGCCACCAGCAGAGACAGTTATTATGGCTACACCTTC. Translated, it gives CATSRDSYYGYTF.

The CDR3 protein is CASSPSGQGNYGYTF. As DNA, the CDR3 is TGTGCCAGCTCACCCTCCGGACAGGGTAACTATGGCTACACCTTC. The chain recombines TRBV18 with TRBJ1-2, with 8 bases aligning to TRBD1. V shed 3 bases and J 1 base; nucleotides not matched to a gene: 4. The CDR3 consists of 15 residues. CDR1 KGHSH and CDR2 LQKENI come from the germline V gene. Full variable domain (missing parts from reference TRBV18 and TRBJ1-2): NAGVMQNPRHLVRRRGQEARLRCSPMKGHSHVYWYRQLPEEGLKFMVYLQKENIIDESGMPKERFSAEFPKEGPSILRIQQVVRGDSAAYFCASSPSGQGNYGYTFGSGTRLTVV.

The chain combines TRBV7-2 with TRBJ2-3; D is uncertain. CDR1 is SGHTA, CDR2 FQGNSA, per germline. The CDR3 sequence is 15 residues long. The V end was cut by 8 bases, the J end by 4 bases, with 19 bases between. CDR3 in DNA: TGTGCCAGCTGTGTGGCCCGAACATTGGCAGATACGCAGTATTTT. It yields the protein CASCVARTLADTQYF.